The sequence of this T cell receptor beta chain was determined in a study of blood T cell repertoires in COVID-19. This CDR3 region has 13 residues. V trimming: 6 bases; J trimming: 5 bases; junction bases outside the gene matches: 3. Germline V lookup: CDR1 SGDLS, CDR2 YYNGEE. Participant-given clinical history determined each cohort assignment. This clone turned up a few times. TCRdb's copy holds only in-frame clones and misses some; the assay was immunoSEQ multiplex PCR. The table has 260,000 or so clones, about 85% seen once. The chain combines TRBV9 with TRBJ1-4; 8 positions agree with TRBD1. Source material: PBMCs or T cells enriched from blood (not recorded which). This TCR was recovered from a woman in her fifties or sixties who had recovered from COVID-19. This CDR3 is CASKGTGNEKLFF. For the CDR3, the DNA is TGTGCCAGCAAGGGGACAGGCAATGAAAAACTGTTTTTT.